The 19 T cell receptor beta chains below come from one sample, sequenced in a study of blood T cell repertoires in COVID-19. Sequencing was performed with immunoSEQ multiplex PCR; in TCRdb, only in-frame clones are kept and a portion is missing. The sample has about 310,000 clones; over 85% are singletons. Sample: PBMCs or T cells enriched from blood (not recorded which). The source of these receptors is a woman aged 25 to 39 who had recovered from COVID-19.

The gene calls are TRBV11-2 and TRBJ2-1; TRBD2 agrees at 8 bases. The CDR3 is 16 residues long. V shed 5 bases, J shed 3 bases, and the junction held 9 bases outside the gene matches. Germline V lookup: CDR1 SGHAT, CDR2 FQNNGV. The CDR3 coding sequence is TGTGCCAGCAGCCCATCAGCGGGAGATAGCTACAATGAGCAGTTCTTC. It yields the protein CASSPSAGDSYNEQFF.

V and J are TRBV19 and TRBJ1-5; TRBD1 is a possible D gene (6 bases). The ends were cut back, 6 bases at V and 1 base at J, with 16 bases in the middle. The germline gives CDR1 LNHDA, CDR2 SQIVND (reference sequence). The CDR3 runs 16 residues. The CDR3 DNA reads TGTGCCAGTAGCTCCAGGGGAACCTGGAGCAATCAGCCCCAGCATTTT. It encodes CASSSRGTWSNQPQHF.

The chain couples TRBV9 to TRBJ1-1; D unresolved. The germline V gene encodes CDR1 SGDLS and CDR2 YYNGEE. Trimming took off 4 bases at V and 8 bases at J, with 12 bases between the two ends. The CDR3 sequence is 12 residues long. The CDR3 loop reads CASSRGGEEAFF. In DNA, the CDR3 is TGTGCCAGCAGCCGAGGCGGGGAAGAAGCTTTCTTT.

This clone was found once. The chain has TRBV4-1 and TRBJ2-7, with 8 bases aligning to TRBD1. CDR3 length: 15 amino acids. Germline V gives CDR1 MGHRA, CDR2 YSYEKL. With V trimmed by 1 base and J by 4 bases, 6 bases remained unmatched. CDR3 loop: CASSQGGTGPYEQYF. The CDR3 DNA reads as TGCGCCAGCAGCCAAGGGGGGACAGGACCTTACGAGCAGTACTTC.

With respect to this clone: Relative to the germline gene, one junction end is altered; a read error may explain this. The chain recombines TRBV7-7 with TRBJ2-3, with 9 bases lining up with TRBD1. Looked up from germline, CDR1 is SSHAT and CDR2 is FNYEAQ (reference sequence). The CDR3 consists of 15 residues. CDR3 region: CASSAVQGATDTQYF. The CDR3 bases are TGTGCTAGCAGCGCCGTACAGGGGGCCACAGATACGCAGTATTTT. The whole variable domain, remainder taken from reference TRBV7-7 and TRBJ2-3, is GAGVSQSPRYKVTKRGQDVTLRCDPISSHATLYWYQQALGQGPEFLTYFNYEAQPDKSGLPSDRFSAERPEGSISTLTIQRTEQRDSAMYRCASSAVQGATDTQYFGPGTRLTVL.

The CDR3 here is CASSLFYRVDTEAFF. As DNA, the CDR3 is TGTGCCAGCAGCTTGTTCTACAGGGTTGACACTGAAGCTTTCTTT. V gene TRBV5-5 combines with J gene TRBJ1-1; perhaps TRBD1 as D (6 bases). Between the trimmed V and J ends, which lost 1 base and 3 bases, there was a span of 13 bases. The CDR3 is 15 amino acids. Germline values: CDR1 SGHKS, CDR2 YYEKEE (reference sequence).

The genes are TRBV4-2 and TRBJ2-1, with TRBD2 as a possible D gene (6 bases). Germline V lookup: CDR1 LGHNA, CDR2 YNFKEQ. This CDR3 region has 16 residues. V was trimmed by 3 bases and J by 5 bases, leaving 17 bases between them. DNA for the CDR3: TGTGCCAGCAGCCATAAAGCGGAGGGGTGGAACAATGAGCAGTTCTTC. It encodes CASSHKAEGWNNEQFF.

This chain uses TRBV7-6 with TRBJ2-6; D unresolved. Trimming shortened V by 1 base and J by 0 bases, and 13 bases separated the two germline ends. Germline V gene lookup returns CDR1 SGHVS and CDR2 FNYEAQ. The CDR3 is 18 residues long. CDR3 protein: CASSLELPMFSGANVLTF. DNA of the CDR3: TGTGCCAGCAGCTTAGAGCTGCCCATGTTCTCTGGGGCCAACGTCCTGACTTTC.

The chain recombines TRBV5-1 with TRBJ1-4, with 8 bases fitting TRBD1. CDR3 size: 15 residues. V was clipped by 4 bases and J by 8 bases; unmatched bases: 10. CDR1 is SGHRS and CDR2 is YFSETQ in the germline V gene. CDR3 protein: CASSVLGTGHEKLFF. The CDR3 nucleotides read TGCGCCAGCAGCGTTTTGGGGACAGGTCACGAAAAACTGTTTTTT.

A single count supports this clone. The V and J genes are TRBV29-1 and TRBJ1-1, with 7 positions matching TRBD1. J was trimmed by 0 bases and V by 3 bases; bases with no gene match: 1. The germline gives CDR1 SQVTM, CDR2 ANQGSEA. CDR3 size: 13 residues. This CDR3 is CSVDTGVNTEAFF. In DNA, the CDR3 is TGCAGCGTTGATACAGGGGTGAACACTGAAGCTTTCTTT.

The chain combines TRBV7-3 with TRBJ1-1; 8 nucleotides line up with TRBD1. The V segment lost 4 bases and the J segment 1 base; nucleotides outside the gene matches: 5. The CDR3 is 15 amino acids. Germline CDR1 and CDR2: SGHTA and FQGTGA. DNA of the CDR3: TGTGCCAGCAGCTGGACGGGACAGGAGAACACTGAAGCTTTCTTT. Translated: CASSWTGQENTEAFF. Variable domain in full (rest from reference TRBV7-3 and TRBJ1-1): GAGVSQTPSNKVTEKGKYVELRCDPISGHTALYWYRQSLGQGPEFLIYFQGTGAADDSGLPNDRFFAVRPEGSVSTLKIQRTERGDSAVYLCASSWTGQENTEAFFGQGTRLTVV.

The chain carries TRBV29-1 and TRBJ2-7; D is perhaps TRBD2 (6 bases). V shed 3 bases and J shed 0 bases, with 18 bases lying between them. The CDR3 spans 16 residues. CDR1 SQVTM and CDR2 ANQGSEA come from the germline V gene. CDR3 in amino acids: CSVDIGRDSLSYEQYF. For the CDR3, the DNA is TGCAGCGTTGATATCGGCCGGGACTCACTCTCCTACGAGCAGTACTTC.

The chain uses TRBV7-9 and TRBJ1-5, with 7 positions matching TRBD1. The CDR3 consists of 13 residues. V gave up 5 bases and J gave up 2 bases; unmatched junction bases: 0. The V gene's germline CDR1 is SEHNR and CDR2 FQNEAQ (reference sequence). This CDR3 reads CASSTGGNQPQHF. The CDR3 DNA follows: TGTGCCAGCAGCACAGGGGGCAATCAGCCCCAGCATTTT.

The chain links TRBV12-3 or TRBV12-4 to TRBJ2-7; D unclear. The length of the CDR3 is 13 residues. V gave up 3 bases and J gave up 6 bases, with 12 bases separating them. CDR3 residues: CASSFEAASEQYF. CDR3 coding DNA: TGTGCCAGCAGTTTTGAGGCTGCAAGCGAGCAGTACTTC.

The genes are TRBV7-9 and TRBJ2-7; 7 bases fit TRBD1. With 5 bases clipped from V and 4 bases from J, the junction kept 2 bases outside the gene matches. CDR3 size: 12 residues. CDR1 is SEHNR and CDR2 is FQNEAQ in the germline V gene (reference sequence). CDR3 sequence reads: CASSAGGYEQYF. CDR3 nucleotide sequence: TGTGCCAGCAGCGCAGGGGGATACGAGCAGTACTTC.

The V and J genes are TRBV6-5 and TRBJ2-3; 10 bases agree with TRBD1. Germline assignment: CDR1 MNHEY and CDR2 SVGAGI. The CDR3 loop spans 14 amino acids. Germline trimming cut 6 bases from V and 1 base from J; bases unmatched to any gene: 1. The CDR3 is CASRGTGGTDTQYF. The CDR3 DNA reads TGTGCCAGCAGAGGGACAGGGGGCACAGATACGCAGTATTTT.

The chain employs TRBV6-5 and TRBJ2-7; TRBD1 agrees at 8 bases. The germline gives CDR1 MNHEY, CDR2 SVGAGI. With V trimmed by 5 bases and J by 2 bases, 8 bases remained unmatched. This CDR3 region has 15 residues. Here the CDR3 DNA reads TGTGCCAGCAGTACCCTAGACAGGGGAGCCTACGAGCAGTACTTC. This gives the protein CASSTLDRGAYEQYF.

This clone was observed a few times. This rearrangement joins TRBV7-6 to TRBJ1-3; TRBD1 matches at 7 bases. The CDR3 runs 16 residues. Germline V gene data show CDR1 as SGHVS and CDR2 as FNYEAQ. Trimming cost V 0 bases and J 4 bases; bases outside gene matches: 6. CDR3 amino acids: CASSLASTGDGNTIYF. CDR3 nucleotide sequence: TGTGCCAGCAGCTTAGCATCAACAGGGGACGGAAACACCATATATTTT.

This clone was detected only a few times. The chain has TRBV28 and TRBJ1-1; D perhaps matches TRBD1 (5 bases). This CDR3 spans 20 amino acids. From germline, CDR1 is MDHEN and CDR2 SYDVKM. V lost 2 bases and J 2 bases, leaving 27 bases between the germline ends. The CDR3 is CASSLKYSRGGSGLNTEAFF. The CDR3 coding sequence is TGTGCCAGCAGTTTAAAATACTCGCGGGGAGGCTCAGGGTTAAACACTGAAGCTTTCTTT.